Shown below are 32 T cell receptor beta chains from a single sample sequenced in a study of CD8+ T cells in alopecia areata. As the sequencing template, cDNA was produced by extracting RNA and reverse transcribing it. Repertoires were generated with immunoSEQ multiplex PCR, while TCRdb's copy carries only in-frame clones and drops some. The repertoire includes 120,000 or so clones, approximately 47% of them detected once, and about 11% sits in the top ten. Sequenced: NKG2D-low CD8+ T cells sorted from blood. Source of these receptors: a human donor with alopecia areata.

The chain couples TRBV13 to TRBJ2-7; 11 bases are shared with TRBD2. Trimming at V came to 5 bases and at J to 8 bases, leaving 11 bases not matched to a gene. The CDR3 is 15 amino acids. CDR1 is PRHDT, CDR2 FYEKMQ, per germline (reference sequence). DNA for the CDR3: TGTGCCAGCAGCGGCTTATTGGCTAGCGGGGGGCAGCAGTACTTC. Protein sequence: CASSGLLASGGQQYF.

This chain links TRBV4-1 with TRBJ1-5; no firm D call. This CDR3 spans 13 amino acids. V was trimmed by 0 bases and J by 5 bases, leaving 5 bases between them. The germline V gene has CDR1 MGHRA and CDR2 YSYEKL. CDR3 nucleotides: TGCGCCAGCAGCCAAGATCAATATCAGCCCCAGCATTTT. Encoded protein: CASSQDQYQPQHF.

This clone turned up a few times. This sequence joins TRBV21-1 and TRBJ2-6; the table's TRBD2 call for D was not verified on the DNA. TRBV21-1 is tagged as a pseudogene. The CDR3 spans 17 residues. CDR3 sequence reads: CASSKVRGRAGANVLTF. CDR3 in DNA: TGTGCCAGCAGCAAAGTACGGGGAAGGGCTGGGGCCAACGTCCTGACTTTC.

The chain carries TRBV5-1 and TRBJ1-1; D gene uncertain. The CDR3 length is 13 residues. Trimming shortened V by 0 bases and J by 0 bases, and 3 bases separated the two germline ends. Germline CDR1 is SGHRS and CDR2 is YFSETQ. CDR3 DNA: TGCGCCAGCAGCTTGGGGGTGAACACTGAAGCTTTCTTT. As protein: CASSLGVNTEAFF.

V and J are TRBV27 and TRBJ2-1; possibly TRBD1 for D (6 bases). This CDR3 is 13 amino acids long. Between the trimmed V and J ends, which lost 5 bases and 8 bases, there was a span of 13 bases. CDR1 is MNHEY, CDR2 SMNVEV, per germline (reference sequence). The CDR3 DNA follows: TGTGCCAGCAGTACCCACAGGGTCGATGAGCAGTTCTTC. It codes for CASSTHRVDEQFF.

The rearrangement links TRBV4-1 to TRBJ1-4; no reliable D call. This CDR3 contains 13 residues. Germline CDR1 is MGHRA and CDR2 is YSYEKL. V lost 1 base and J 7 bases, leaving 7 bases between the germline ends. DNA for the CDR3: TGCGCCAGCAGCCAAGTGGGGAGTGAAAAACTGTTTTTT. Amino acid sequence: CASSQVGSEKLFF.

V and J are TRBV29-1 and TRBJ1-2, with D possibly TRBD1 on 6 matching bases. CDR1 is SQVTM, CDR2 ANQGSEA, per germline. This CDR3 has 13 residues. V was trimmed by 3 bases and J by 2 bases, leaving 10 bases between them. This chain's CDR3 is CSVDEGVNYGYTF. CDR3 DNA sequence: TGCAGCGTTGATGAGGGGGTGAACTATGGCTACACCTTC. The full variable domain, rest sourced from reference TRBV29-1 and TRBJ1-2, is SAVISQKPSRDICQRGTSLTIQCQVDSQVTMMFWYRQQPGQSLTLIATANQGSEATYESGFVIDKFPISRPNLTFSTLTVSNMSPEDSSIYLCSVDEGVNYGYTFGSGTRLTVV.

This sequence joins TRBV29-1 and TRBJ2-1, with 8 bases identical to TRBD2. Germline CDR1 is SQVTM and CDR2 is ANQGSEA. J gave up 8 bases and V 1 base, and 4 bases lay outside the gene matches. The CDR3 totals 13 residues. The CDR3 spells CSVEGLAYDEQFF. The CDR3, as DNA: TGCAGCGTTGAAGGACTAGCGTATGATGAGCAGTTCTTC.

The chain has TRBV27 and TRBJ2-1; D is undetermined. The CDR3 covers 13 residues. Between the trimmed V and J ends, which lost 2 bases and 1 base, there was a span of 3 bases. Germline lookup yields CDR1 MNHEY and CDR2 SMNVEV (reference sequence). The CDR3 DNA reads TGTGCCAGCAGTTTAGAATCCTACAATGAGCAGTTCTTC. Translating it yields CASSLESYNEQFF.

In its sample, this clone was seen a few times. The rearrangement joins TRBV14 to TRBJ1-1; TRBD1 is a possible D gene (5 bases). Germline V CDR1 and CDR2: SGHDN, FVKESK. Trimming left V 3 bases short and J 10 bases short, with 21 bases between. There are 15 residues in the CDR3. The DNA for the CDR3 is TGTGCCAGCAGCCAGGGGAATTCAGGGACCGAGGGAGCTTTCTTT. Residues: CASSQGNSGTEGAFF.

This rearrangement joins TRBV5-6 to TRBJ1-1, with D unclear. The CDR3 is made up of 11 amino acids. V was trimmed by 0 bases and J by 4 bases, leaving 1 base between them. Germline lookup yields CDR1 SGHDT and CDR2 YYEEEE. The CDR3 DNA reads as TGTGCCAGCAGCTTGGTCACTGAAGCTTTCTTT. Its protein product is CASSLVTEAFF.

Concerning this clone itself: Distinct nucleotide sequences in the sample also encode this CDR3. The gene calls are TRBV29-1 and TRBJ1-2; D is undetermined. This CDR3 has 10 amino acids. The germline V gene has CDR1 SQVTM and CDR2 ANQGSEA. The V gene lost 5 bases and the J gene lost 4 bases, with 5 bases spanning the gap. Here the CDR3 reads CSVPGYGYTF. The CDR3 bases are TGCAGCGTTCCCGGCTATGGCTACACCTTC.

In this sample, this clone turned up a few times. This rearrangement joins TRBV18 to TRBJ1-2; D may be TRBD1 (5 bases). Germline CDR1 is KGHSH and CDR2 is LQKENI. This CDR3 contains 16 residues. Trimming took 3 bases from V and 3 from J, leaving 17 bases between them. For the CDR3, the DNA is TGTGCCAGCTCACCTCGTTCGACAGATCCTCACTATGGCTACACCTTC. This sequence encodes CASSPRSTDPHYGYTF.

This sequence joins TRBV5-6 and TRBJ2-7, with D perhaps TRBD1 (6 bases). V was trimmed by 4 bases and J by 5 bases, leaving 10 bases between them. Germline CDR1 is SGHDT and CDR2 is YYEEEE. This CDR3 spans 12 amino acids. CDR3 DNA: TGTGCCAGCAGCGCGGACAGTAACGAGCAGTACTTC. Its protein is CASSADSNEQYF.

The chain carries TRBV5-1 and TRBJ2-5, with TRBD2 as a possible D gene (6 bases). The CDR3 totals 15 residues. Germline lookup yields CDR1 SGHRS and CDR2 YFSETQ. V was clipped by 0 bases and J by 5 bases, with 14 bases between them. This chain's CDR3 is CASSLAASARETQYF. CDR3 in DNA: TGCGCCAGCAGCTTGGCCGCTAGCGCGAGGGAGACCCAGTACTTC.

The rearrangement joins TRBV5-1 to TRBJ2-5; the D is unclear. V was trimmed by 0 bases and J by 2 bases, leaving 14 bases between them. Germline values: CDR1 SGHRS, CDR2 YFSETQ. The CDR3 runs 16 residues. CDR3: CASSLVGVRLQETQYF. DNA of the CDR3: TGCGCCAGCAGCTTGGTTGGGGTTCGGCTTCAAGAGACCCAGTACTTC.

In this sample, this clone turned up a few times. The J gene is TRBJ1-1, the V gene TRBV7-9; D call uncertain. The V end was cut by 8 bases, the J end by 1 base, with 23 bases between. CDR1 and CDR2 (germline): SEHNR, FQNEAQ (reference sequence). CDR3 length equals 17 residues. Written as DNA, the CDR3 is TGTGCCAGCCCGGGTCTTCAAGGGCAGGCGCCGAACACTGAAGCTTTCTTT. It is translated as CASPGLQGQAPNTEAFF. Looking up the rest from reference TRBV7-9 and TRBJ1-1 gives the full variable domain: DTGVSQNPRHKITKRGQNVTFRCDPISEHNRLYWYRQTLGQGPEFLTYFQNEAQLEKSRLLSDRFSAERPKGSFSTLEIQRTEQGDSAMYLCASPGLQGQAPNTEAFFGQGTRLTVV.

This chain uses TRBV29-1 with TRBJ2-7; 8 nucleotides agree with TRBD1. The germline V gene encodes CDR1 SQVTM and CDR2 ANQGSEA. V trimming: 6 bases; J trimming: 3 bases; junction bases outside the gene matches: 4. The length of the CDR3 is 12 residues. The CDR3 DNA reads TGCAGCGTGGGGACAGGCTTCTACGAGCAGTACTTC. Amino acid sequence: CSVGTGFYEQYF.

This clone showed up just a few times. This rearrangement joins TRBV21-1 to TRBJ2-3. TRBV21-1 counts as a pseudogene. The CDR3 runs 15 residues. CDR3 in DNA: TGTGCCAGCAGCAAAGACAAACGGGGACCAGATACGCAGTATTTT. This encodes CASSKDKRGPDTQYF.

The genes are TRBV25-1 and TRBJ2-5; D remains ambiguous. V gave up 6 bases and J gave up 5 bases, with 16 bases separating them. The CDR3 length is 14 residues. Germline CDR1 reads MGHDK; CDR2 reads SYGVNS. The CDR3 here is CASRDSKEWETQYF. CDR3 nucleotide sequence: TGTGCCAGCAGGGATTCCAAGGAGTGGGAGACCCAGTACTTC.

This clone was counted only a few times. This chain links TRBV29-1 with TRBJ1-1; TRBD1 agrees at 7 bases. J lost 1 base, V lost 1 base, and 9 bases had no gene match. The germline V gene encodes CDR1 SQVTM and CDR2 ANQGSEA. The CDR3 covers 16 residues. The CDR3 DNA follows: TGCAGCGTTGAAGGTTCTAGGGGGCCAGAGAACACTGAAGCTTTCTTT. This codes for CSVEGSRGPENTEAFF. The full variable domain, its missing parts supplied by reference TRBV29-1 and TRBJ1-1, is SAVISQKPSRDICQRGTSLTIQCQVDSQVTMMFWYRQQPGQSLTLIATANQGSEATYESGFVIDKFPISRPNLTFSTLTVSNMSPEDSSIYLCSVEGSRGPENTEAFFGQGTRLTVV.

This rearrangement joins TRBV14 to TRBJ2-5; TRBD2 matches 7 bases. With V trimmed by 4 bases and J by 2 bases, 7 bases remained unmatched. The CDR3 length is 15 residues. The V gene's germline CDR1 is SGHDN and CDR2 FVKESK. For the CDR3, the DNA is TGTGCCAGCAGCCTTAAGCGGGGTAAACAAGAGACCCAGTACTTC. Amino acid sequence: CASSLKRGKQETQYF.

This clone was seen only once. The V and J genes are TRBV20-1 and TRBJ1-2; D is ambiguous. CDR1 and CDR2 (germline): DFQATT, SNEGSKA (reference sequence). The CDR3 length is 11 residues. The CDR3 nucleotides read TGCAGCGCGACGGTTAACTATGGCTACACCTTC. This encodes CSATVNYGYTF.

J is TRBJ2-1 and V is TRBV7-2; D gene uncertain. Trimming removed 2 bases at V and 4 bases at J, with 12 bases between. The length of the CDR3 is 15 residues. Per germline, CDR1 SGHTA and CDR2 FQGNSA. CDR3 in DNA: TGTGCCAGCAGCTTATCGGCGGATATTTACAATGAGCAGTTCTTC. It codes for CASSLSADIYNEQFF.

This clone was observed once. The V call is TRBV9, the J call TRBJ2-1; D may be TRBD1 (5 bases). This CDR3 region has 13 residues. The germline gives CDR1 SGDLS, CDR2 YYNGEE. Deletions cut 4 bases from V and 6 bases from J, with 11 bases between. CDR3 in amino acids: CASSPQVSNEQFF. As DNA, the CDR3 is TGTGCCAGCAGCCCACAGGTCAGCAATGAGCAGTTCTTC.

CDR3 DNA: TGCAGCGTTGAAGTTTCGCCTAGGGAGCAGTACTTC. Its translation: CSVEVSPREQYF. The chain is built from TRBV29-1 and TRBJ2-7; D gene ambiguous. The germline gives CDR1 SQVTM, CDR2 ANQGSEA. Trimming shortened V by 1 base and J by 7 bases, and 11 bases separated the two germline ends. The CDR3 has 12 amino acids.

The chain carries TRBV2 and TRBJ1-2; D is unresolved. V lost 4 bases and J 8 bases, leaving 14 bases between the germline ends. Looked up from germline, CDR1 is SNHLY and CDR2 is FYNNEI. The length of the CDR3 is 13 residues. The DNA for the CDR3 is TGTGCCAGCAGTGGTCCTCCGGGGAACGGCTACACCTTC. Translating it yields CASSGPPGNGYTF.

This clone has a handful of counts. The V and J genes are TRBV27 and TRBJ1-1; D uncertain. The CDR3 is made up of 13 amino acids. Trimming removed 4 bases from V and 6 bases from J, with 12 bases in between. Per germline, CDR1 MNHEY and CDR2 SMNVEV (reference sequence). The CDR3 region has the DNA TGTGCCAGCAGTTCAACCTCTGGGGCTGAAGCTTTCTTT. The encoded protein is CASSSTSGAEAFF.

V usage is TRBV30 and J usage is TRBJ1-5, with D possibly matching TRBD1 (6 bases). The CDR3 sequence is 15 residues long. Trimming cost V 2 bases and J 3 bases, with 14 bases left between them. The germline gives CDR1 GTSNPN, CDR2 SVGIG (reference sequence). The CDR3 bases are TGTGCCTGGAGTCAAGGACAGAGCTTCAATCAGCCCCAGCATTTT. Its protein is CAWSQGQSFNQPQHF.

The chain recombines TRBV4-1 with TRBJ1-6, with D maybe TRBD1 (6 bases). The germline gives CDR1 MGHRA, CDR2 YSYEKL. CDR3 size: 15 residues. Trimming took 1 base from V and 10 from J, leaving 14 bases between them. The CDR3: CASSQVEQGRSPLHF. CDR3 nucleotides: TGCGCCAGCAGCCAAGTAGAACAGGGACGGTCACCCCTCCACTTT.

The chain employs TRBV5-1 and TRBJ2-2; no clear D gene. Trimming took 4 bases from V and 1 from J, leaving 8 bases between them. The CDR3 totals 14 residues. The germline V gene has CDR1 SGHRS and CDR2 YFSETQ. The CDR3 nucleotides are TGCGCCAGCAGCCCCCCTCAGAACACCGGGGAGCTGTTTTTT. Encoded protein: CASSPPQNTGELFF.

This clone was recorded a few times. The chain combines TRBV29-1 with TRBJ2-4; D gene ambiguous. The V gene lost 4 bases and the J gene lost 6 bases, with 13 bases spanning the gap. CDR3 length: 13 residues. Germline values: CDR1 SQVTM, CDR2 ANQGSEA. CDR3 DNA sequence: TGCAGCGTTGTCTCGGCAACTCCAAACATTCAGTACTTC. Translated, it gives CSVVSATPNIQYF.